This T cell receptor (beta chain) was identified during a study of T cell responses to AZD1222 COVID-19 vaccine (dated by TCRdb to 2020 to 2023). About the study as a whole: AZD1222 recipients given second doses at about 4 weeks or at about 12 weeks were pooled, since spike-specific TCR depth and breadth were not found to differ between the two schedules. A total of about 230 trial participants underwent TCR sequencing, of whom around 200 received two doses of AZD1222 and some 26 received two doses of the MenACWY control vaccine. Trial participants were enrolled into age subgroups of 18-55, 56-69 and 70-plus years, which contained around 140, 26 and 57 TCR-sequenced participants, respectively. General study outcomes and caveats: Only five or six AZD1222 recipients were SARS-CoV-2 seropositive at baseline, limiting conclusions about previously exposed vaccinees. Vaccine-associated CD4 TCRs spanned the whole spike protein, with dominant responses in regions 160-218 and 743-854. The 56-69-year group was small, and its depth increase did not reach significance, likely because of low power. Because no day 14 peak-response samples were available, repertoires were characterized only after the peak T cell response. Participants were mostly white British, with more females than males. The authors suggested clonal diversity may have been underestimated. Epitopes outside the regions mutated in the B.1.351 and B.1.1.7 variants were reportedly recognized by nearly half of the unique spike-specific TCRs. A significant rise in spike-specific TCR breadth and depth was observed after two AZD1222 doses relative to day 0 and relative to MenACWY recipients.

Via the germline V gene, CDR1 is SGDLS and CDR2 YYNGEE. Taken from cysteine to phenylalanine, the CDR3 has 14 residues. Of all the DNA, just the CDR3 is kept, 42 bases in frame from base 1. Trimming removed 4 bases from V and 0 bases from J, leaving 10 bases between the germline ends. Remarks on this clone: Its antigen remains unidentified. Base-call qualities are not available, and no considerably larger clone is one nucleotide away.

This specimen's time point label, per the study, means: baseline before first vaccination. Vaccinee samples came from UK trials COV001 and COV002, including a single-blind randomized controlled phase 2/3 trial of AZD1222 (ChAdOx1 nCoV-19) in healthy adults. For TCRbeta chain sequencing, PBMC samples were collected from trial participants at day 0 and at day 28 after the second dose. The CDR3 regions of human TCRbeta chains were analyzed by immunosequencing. On the study's bioinformatics: Repertoire TCRs were checked for matches against a reference library of SARS-CoV-2-specific TCRs that had been generated using the MIRA antigen-specificity platform. Breadth meant the fraction of unique TCRs that were SARS-CoV-2-associated, whereas depth meant the fraction of total T cells that were SARS-CoV-2-associated. Using the MIRA data, each spike-specific TCR was assigned both to the spike region to which the TCR was reactive and to a CD4 or CD8 class. Log10-transformed breadth and depth values were compared by one-way ANOVA with Sidak's multiple comparisons tests. TCRdb stores this immuneACCESS table with in-frame sequences only. Part of the clones is absent; in the studies checked, under half of the shortfall reflects unresolved V genes, and no reason is known for the rest. The V and J calls and the clone size are those of that table, but D and trimming were determined from the DNA. Across this sample there are roughly 170,000 clones, with 80% to 90% seen only once. The ten largest clones represent about 0.53% of the sample.

The source is an adult in good health. Recombination linked TRBV9 to TRBJ1-2; the D gene is not confidently resolved. This specimen consisted of peripheral blood, obtained on day 0 of AZD1222 vaccination. CDR3 sequence: CASSLEAPNYGYTF. The sequence in DNA is TGTGCCAGCAGCTTGGAAGCCCCTAACTATGGCTACACCTTC.